The TCR beta chain under discussion was sequenced for a study of T cell responses to AZD1222 COVID-19 vaccine (dated by TCRdb to 2020 to 2023). Regarding the research as a whole: AZD1222 recipients whose second dose came at about 4 weeks and those whose second dose came at about 12 weeks were combined into one group, since spike-specific TCR depth and breadth did not differ between the two schedules. A total of 230 to 250 trial participants underwent TCR sequencing, of whom 207 had received two doses of AZD1222 and about 26 had received two doses of the MenACWY control vaccine. Trial participants were enrolled by age into 18-55, 56-69 and 70-plus year subgroups, with around 150, 28 and 57 TCR-sequenced participants respectively. Study-level results and caveats: A significant rise in spike-specific TCR breadth and depth was observed after two AZD1222 doses relative to day 0 and relative to MenACWY recipients. Conclusions about previously exposed vaccinees are limited, since just five or six AZD1222 recipients were seropositive for SARS-CoV-2 at baseline. The vaccine-associated CD4 TCRs covered the entire spike protein, and the dominant responses fell in regions 160-218 and 743-854. Because no day 14 peak-response samples were available, repertoires were characterized only after the peak T cell response. Most participants were white British and females outnumbered males, and the authors suggested that clonal diversity may have been underestimated. The 56-69-year group was small, and its depth increase did not reach significance, likely because of low power. Reportedly, almost half of the unique spike-specific TCRs recognized epitopes lying outside the regions that are mutated in the B.1.351 and B.1.1.7 variants.

Only a few counts were recorded for this clone. What this receptor recognizes is not known. Base qualities are not at hand, and no much larger clone is one base apart. The CDR3 regions of human TCRbeta chains were analyzed by immunosequencing. The source study handled its data this way. Repertoire TCRs were matched against a reference library of SARS-CoV-2-specific TCRs generated with the MIRA antigen-specificity platform. Breadth meant the fraction of unique TCRs that were SARS-CoV-2-associated, whereas depth meant the fraction of total T cells that were SARS-CoV-2-associated. Using the MIRA data, every spike-specific TCR was mapped to the spike region that the TCR reacted to and assigned to either a CD4 or a CD8 class. Log10-transformed breadth and depth values were compared by one-way ANOVA with Sidak's multiple comparisons tests. This immuneACCESS table, as held by TCRdb, lists in-frame sequences with V and J called but not all clones. Of the missing ones, under half trace to an unresolved V gene in checked studies; the others have no known cause. The V and J calls and the clone size are those of that table, but D and trimming were determined from the DNA. The sample contains about 100,000 clones, about 88% of them found a single time. Roughly 17% of the sample is held by the ten biggest clonotypes.

The CDR3 goes from the cysteine to the phenylalanine over 13 residues. Just the 39-base CDR3 DNA is kept, in frame starting at base 1. Looking up the germline V gene (reference sequence) yields CDR1 SEHNR and CDR2 FQNEAQ. V and J are trimmed by 3 bases and 5 bases, and the gene matches miss 3 bases of the junction. The label giving this sample's time point can be read as: baseline before first vaccination. The vaccinee samples were drawn from two UK trials, COV001 and COV002, one of which was a single-blind randomized controlled phase 2/3 trial testing AZD1222 (ChAdOx1 nCoV-19) in healthy adults. For TCRbeta chain sequencing, PBMC samples were collected from trial participants at day 0 and at day 28 after the second dose.

The rearrangement joined TRBV7-9 to TRBJ1-1, with TRBD1 matching 7 junction bases. Sample: peripheral blood, taken on day 0 of AZD1222 vaccination. The source is an adult in good health. CDR3 protein: CASSFNRGTEAFF. The DNA is TGTGCCAGCAGCTTTAACAGGGGAACTGAAGCTTTCTTT.